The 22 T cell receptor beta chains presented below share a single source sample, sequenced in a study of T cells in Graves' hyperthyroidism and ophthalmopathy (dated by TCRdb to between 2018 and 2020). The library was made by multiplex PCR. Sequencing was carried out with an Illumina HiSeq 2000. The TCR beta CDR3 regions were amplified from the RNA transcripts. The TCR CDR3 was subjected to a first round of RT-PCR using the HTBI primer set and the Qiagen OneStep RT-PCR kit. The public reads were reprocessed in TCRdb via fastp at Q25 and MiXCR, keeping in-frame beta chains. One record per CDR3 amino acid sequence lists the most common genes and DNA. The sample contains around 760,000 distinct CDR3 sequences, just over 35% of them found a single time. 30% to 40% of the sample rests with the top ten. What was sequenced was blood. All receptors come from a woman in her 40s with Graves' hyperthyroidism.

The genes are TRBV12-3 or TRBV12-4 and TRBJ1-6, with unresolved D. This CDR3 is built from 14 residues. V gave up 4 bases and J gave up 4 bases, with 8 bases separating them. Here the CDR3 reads CASSSWLYNSPLHF. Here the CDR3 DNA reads TGTGCCAGCAGTTCGTGGTTATATAATTCACCCCTCCACTTT.

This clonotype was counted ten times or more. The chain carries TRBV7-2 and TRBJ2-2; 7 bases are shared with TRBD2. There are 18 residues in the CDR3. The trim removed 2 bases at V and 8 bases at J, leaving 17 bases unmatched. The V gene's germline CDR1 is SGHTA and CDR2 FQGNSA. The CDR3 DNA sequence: TGTGCCAGCAGCTTACTATCCCAACGGGAGGCTCCAACAGGGGAGCTGTTTTTT. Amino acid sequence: CASSLLSQREAPTGELFF. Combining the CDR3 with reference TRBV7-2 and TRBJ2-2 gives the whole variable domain GAGVSQSPSNKVTEKGKDVELRCDPISGHTALYWYRQSLGQGLEFLIYFQGNSAPDKSGLPSDRFSAERTGGSVSTLTIQRTQQEDSAVYLCASSLLSQREAPTGELFFGEGSRLTVL.

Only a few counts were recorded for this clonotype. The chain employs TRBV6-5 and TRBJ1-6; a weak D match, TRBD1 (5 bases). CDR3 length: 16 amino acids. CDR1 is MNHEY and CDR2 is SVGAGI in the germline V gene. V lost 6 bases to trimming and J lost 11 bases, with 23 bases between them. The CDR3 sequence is CASRTPHTAEGAPLHF. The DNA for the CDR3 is TGTGCCAGCAGGACCCCCCACACCGCTGAAGGGGCACCCCTCCACTTT.

The chain's CDR3 is CAIRQDRTEAFF. Here the CDR3 DNA reads TGTGCCATCAGGCAGGACCGCACTGAAGCTTTCTTT. The chain is built from TRBV10-3 and TRBJ1-1, with unresolved D. Germline V lookup: CDR1 ENHRY, CDR2 SYGVKD. The CDR3 has 12 amino acids. V lost 6 bases to trimming and J lost 4 bases, with 9 bases between them.

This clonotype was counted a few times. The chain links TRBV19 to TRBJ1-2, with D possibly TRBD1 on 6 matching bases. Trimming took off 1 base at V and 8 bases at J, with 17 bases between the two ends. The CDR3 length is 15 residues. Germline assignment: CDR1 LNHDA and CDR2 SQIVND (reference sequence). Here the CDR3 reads CASSIVGHAVLGYTF. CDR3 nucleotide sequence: TGTGCCAGTAGTATAGTGGGACACGCGGTTTTAGGCTACACCTTC.

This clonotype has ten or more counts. In DNA form, the CDR3 reads TGTGCCAGCACTTGGACAGGGCTTACCGGGGAGCTGTTTTTT. This encodes CASTWTGLTGELFF. V usage is TRBV2 and J usage is TRBJ2-2; 8 positions agree with TRBD1. Germline CDR1 reads SNHLY; CDR2 reads FYNNEI. This CDR3 has 14 amino acids. J lost 5 bases, V lost 7 bases, and 6 bases had no gene match.

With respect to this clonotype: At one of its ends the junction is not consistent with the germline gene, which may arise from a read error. CDR3 sequence (DNA): TGTGCCAGTAGTCTTGGGACTAGTCGGCAAGGGACCCAGTACTTC. Translating it yields CASSLGTSRQGTQYF. V and J are TRBV19 and TRBJ2-5, with TRBD2 matching 8 bases. The CDR3 runs to 15 residues. The germline gives CDR1 LNHDA, CDR2 SQIVND (reference sequence).

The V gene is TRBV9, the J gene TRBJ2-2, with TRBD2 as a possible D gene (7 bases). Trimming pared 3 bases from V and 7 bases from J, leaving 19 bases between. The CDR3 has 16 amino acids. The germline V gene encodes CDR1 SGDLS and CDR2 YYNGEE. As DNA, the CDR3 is TGTGCCAGCAGCGAGTGGGGGGGGCGGATTGACGGGGAGCTGTTTTTT. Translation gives CASSEWGGRIDGELFF.

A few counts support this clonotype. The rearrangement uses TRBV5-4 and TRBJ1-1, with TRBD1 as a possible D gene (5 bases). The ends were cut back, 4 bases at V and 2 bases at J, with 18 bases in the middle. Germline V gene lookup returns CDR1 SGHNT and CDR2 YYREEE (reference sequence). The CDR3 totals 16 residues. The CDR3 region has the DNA TGTGCCAGCAGCCGTTTCCTGGGACGGATCAACACTGAAGCTTTCTTT. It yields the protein CASSRFLGRINTEAFF.

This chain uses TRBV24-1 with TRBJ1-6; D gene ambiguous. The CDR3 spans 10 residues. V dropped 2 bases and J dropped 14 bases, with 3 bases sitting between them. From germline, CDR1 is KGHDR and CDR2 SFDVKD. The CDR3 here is CATSDSTLHF. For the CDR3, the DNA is TGTGCCACCAGTGATTCGACCCTCCACTTT.

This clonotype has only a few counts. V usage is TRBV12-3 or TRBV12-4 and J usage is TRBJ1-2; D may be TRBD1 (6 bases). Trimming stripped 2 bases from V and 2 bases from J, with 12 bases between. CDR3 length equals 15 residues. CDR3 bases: TGTGCCAGCAGTTTATTGCCCGACAGGAACTATGGCTACACCTTC. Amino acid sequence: CASSLLPDRNYGYTF.

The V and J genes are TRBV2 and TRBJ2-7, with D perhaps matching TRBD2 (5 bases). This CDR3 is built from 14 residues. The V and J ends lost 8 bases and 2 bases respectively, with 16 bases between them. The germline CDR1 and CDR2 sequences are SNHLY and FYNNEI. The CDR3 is CASGVAGGTYEQYF. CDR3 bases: TGTGCCAGCGGTGTGGCGGGCGGAACCTACGAGCAGTACTTC.

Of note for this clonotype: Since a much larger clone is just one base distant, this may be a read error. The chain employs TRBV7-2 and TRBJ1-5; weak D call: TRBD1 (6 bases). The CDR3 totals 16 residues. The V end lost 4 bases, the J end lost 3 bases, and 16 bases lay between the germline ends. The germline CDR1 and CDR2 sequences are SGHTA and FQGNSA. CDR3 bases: TGTGCCAGCAGCTCCTCTAACAGGGTGGACAATCAGCCCCAGCATTTT. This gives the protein CASSSSNRVDNQPQHF. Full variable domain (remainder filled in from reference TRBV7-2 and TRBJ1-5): GAGVSQSPSNKVTEKGKDVELRCDPISGHTALYWYRQSLGQGLEFLIYFQGNSAPDKSGLPSDRFSAERTGGSVSTLTIQRTQQEDSAVYLCASSSSNRVDNQPQHFGDGTRLSIL.

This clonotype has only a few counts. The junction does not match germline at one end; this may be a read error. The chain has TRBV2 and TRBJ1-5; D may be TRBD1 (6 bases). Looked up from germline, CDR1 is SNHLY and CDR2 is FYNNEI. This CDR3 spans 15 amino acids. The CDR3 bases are TGTGCCAGCAGGGAAGGAGACAGGAACAATCAGCCCCAGCATTTT. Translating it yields CASREGDRNNQPQHF.

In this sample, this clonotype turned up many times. The CDR3, as DNA: TGTGCCAGCAGCCCGACAGGAGACTACGAGCAGTACTTC. Translated: CASSPTGDYEQYF. This chain connects TRBV7-2 to TRBJ2-7, with a possible D match to TRBD1 (6 bases). V lost 5 bases to trimming and J lost 3 bases, with 11 bases between them. CDR3 length: 13 amino acids. CDR1 is SGHTA and CDR2 is FQGNSA in the germline V gene.

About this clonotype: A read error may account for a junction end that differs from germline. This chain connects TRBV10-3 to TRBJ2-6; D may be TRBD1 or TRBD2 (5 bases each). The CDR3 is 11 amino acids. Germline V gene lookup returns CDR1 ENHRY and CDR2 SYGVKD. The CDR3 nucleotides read TGTGCCATCAGGGGGGACAACGTCCTGACTTTC. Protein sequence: CAIRGDNVLTF.

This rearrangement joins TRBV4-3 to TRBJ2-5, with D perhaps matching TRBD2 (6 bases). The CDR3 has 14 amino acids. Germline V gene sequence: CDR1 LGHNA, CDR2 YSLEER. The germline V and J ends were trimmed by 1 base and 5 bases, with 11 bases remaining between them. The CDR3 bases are TGCGCCAGCAGCCAAGGCCTCAGCGGGGAGACCCAGTACTTC. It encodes CASSQGLSGETQYF.

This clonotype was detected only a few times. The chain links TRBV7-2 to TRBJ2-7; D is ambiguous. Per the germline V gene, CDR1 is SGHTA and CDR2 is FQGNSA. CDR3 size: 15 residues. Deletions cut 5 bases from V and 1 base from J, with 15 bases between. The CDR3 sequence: CASSPWLTESYEQYF. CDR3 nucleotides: TGTGCCAGCAGCCCATGGTTGACGGAGTCCTACGAGCAGTACTTC. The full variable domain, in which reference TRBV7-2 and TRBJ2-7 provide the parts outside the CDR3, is GAGVSQSPSNKVTEKGKDVELRCDPISGHTALYWYRQSLGQGLEFLIYFQGNSAPDKSGLPSDRFSAERTGGSVSTLTIQRTQQEDSAVYLCASSPWLTESYEQYFGPGTRLTVT.

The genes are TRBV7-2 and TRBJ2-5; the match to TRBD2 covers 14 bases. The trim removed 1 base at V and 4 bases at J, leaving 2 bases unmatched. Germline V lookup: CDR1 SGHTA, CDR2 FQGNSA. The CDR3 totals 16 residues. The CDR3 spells CASSLGGTSGRETQYF. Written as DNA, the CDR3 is TGTGCCAGCAGCTTAGGGGGGACTAGCGGGAGAGAGACCCAGTACTTC.

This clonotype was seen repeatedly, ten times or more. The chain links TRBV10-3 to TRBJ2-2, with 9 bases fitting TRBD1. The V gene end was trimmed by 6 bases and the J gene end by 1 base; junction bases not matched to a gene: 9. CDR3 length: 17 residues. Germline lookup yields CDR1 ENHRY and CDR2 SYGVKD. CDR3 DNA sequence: TGTGCCATCAGCGGCCCCGGGACAGGGAAGAACACCGGGGAGCTGTTTTTT. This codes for CAISGPGTGKNTGELFF.

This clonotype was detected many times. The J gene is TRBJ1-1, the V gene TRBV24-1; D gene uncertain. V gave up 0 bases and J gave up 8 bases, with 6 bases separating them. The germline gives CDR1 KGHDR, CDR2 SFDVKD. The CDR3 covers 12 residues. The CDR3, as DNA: TGTGCCACCAGTGATTTGGCGGGGGAAGCTTTCTTT. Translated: CATSDLAGEAFF.

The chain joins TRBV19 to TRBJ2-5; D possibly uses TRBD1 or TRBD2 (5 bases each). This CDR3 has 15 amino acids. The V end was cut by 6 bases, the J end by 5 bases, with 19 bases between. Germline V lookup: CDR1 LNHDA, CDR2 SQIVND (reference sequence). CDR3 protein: CASSPGTRFEETQYF. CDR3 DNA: TGTGCCAGTAGCCCAGGGACGAGATTCGAGGAGACCCAGTACTTC.